These 7 T cell receptor beta chains came from one sample sequenced in a study of identical twins. TCRdb re-analysed the 5' RACE reads in MiXCR, keeping a single row per CDR3 protein. The sample contains roughly 230,000 distinct CDR3 sequences, around 8% of which appear only once. These records were also assigned to another study, of yellow fever vaccine responses in identical twins.

Sample: CD8+ T cells sorted from blood. These receptors were taken from a young woman in good health.

This clonotype was seen many times. The chain recombines TRBV4-3 with TRBJ2-1, with 7 bases aligning to TRBD1. V gave up 3 bases and J gave up 6 bases; unmatched junction bases: 8. The CDR3 extends over 15 amino acids. Germline V gene lookup returns CDR1 LGHNA and CDR2 YSLEER. This CDR3 is CASSQDRSLGNEQFF. The CDR3 nucleotides read TGCGCCAGCAGCCAGGACAGGTCCCTTGGCAATGAGCAGTTCTTC.

CDR3 loop: CASSERTGATDTQYF. CDR3 DNA: TGTGCCAGCAGTGAAAGGACAGGGGCAACAGATACGCAGTATTTT. V gene TRBV2 combines with J gene TRBJ2-3, with 9 bases identical to TRBD1. Germline-derived CDR1 and CDR2 are SNHLY and FYNNEI. Trimming cost V 2 bases and J 3 bases; bases outside gene matches: 3. CDR3 size: 15 residues.

The V call is TRBV7-8, the J call TRBJ2-7; D gene ambiguous. Germline loops: CDR1 SGHVS, CDR2 FQNEAQ. The germline V and J ends were trimmed by 3 bases and 5 bases, with 11 bases remaining between them. The CDR3 runs 13 residues. The CDR3 loop is CASSFDIGDEQYF. In DNA form, the CDR3 reads TGTGCCAGCAGCTTCGACATTGGGGACGAGCAGTACTTC.

This clonotype turned up a few times. V is TRBV7-9 and J is TRBJ2-2; 11 bases are shared with TRBD2. The CDR3 sequence is 17 residues long. Germline-derived CDR1 and CDR2 are SEHNR and FQNEAQ (reference sequence). The trim removed 1 base at V and 0 bases at J, leaving 1 base unmatched. The CDR3 DNA is TGTGCCAGCAGCTTAGGACTAGCGGGGACGAACACCGGGGAGCTGTTTTTT. Translation: CASSLGLAGTNTGELFF.

The rearrangement links TRBV27 to TRBJ2-2; TRBD1 is a possible D gene (7 bases). The CDR3 loop spans 15 amino acids. V gave up 4 bases and J gave up 7 bases, with 16 bases separating them. Germline values: CDR1 MNHEY, CDR2 SMNVEV (reference sequence). CDR3 sequence: CASSSSGGHYGELFF. The CDR3 region has the DNA TGTGCCAGCAGTTCCTCAGGGGGGCATTACGGGGAGCTGTTTTTT.

This clonotype turned up a few times. This chain connects TRBV4-1 to TRBJ2-3; TRBD1 matches 8 bases. The CDR3 runs 17 residues. V shed 0 bases, J shed 2 bases, and the junction held 7 bases outside the gene matches. Per germline, CDR1 MGHRA and CDR2 YSYEKL. CDR3 sequence (DNA): TGCGCCAGCAGCCAAGAGGGAGGACAGGGTTTCACAGATACGCAGTATTTT. Its translation is CASSQEGGQGFTDTQYF.

The chain carries TRBV24-1 and TRBJ2-1, with TRBD2 matching over 8 bases. CDR3 length equals 16 residues. CDR1 is KGHDR and CDR2 is SFDVKD in the germline V gene. V was pared by 5 bases and J by 6 bases, with 11 bases of the junction left unmatched. CDR3 in amino acids: CATSALGLVNANEQFF. For the CDR3, the DNA is TGTGCCACCAGTGCCCTGGGACTAGTAAACGCCAATGAGCAGTTCTTC.